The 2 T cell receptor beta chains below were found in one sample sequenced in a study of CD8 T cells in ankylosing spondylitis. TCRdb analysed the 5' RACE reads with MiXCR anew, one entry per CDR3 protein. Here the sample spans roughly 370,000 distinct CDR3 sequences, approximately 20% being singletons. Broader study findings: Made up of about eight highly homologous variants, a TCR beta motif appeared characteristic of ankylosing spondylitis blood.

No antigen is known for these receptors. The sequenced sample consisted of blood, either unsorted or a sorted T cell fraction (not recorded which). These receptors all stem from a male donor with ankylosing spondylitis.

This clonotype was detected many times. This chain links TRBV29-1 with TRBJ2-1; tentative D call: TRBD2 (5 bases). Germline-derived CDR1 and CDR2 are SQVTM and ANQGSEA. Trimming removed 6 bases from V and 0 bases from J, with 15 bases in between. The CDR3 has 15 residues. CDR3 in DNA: TGCAGCGTAGCTTTTCGGGATCTCTCCTACAATGAGCAGTTCTTC. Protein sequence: CSVAFRDLSYNEQFF.

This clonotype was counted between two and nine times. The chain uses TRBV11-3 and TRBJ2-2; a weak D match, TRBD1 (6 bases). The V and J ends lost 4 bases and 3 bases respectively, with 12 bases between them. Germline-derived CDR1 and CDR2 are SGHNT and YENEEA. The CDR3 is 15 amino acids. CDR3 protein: CASSSATGYTGELFF. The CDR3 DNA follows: TGTGCCAGCAGCTCCGCCACAGGGTACACCGGGGAGCTGTTTTTT.